This TCR beta chain was profiled in a study of cytomegalovirus exposure and HLA in healthy donors. With 60 Vbeta and 13 Jbeta primers, the PCR was carried out. Profiled with immunoSEQ multiplex PCR; TCRdb holds only in-frame clones, not every one. The data show roughly 45,000 clones, about 60% seen once. V was clipped by 2 bases and J by 0 bases; unmatched bases: 4. The CDR3 totals 17 residues. Germline CDR1 reads SGHNT; CDR2 reads YYREEE (reference sequence). J is TRBJ1-6 and V is TRBV5-4; 8 bases line up with TRBD1. The sequencing input was PBMCs. The TCR was taken from a human donor in good health. The CDR3, as DNA: TGTGCCAGCAGCTTTGGACAGGGAGGCTCCTATAATTCACCCCTCCACTTT. Translation: CASSFGQGGSYNSPLHF.